The 13 T cell receptor beta chains presented below share a single source sample, sequenced in a study of vaccination effects on CD4 cells after COVID-19. Antigens of these TCRs are unknown. Assay: immunoSEQ multiplex PCR; the TCRdb copy retains only in-frame clones and omits some. This sample has some 47,000 clones, with 70% found just once. CD4+ T cells were isolated after 10 days of culture. Subjects were given two BNT162b2 or mRNA-1273 vaccine doses. Sequenced here: CD4+ T cells from PBMCs cultured without peptide, sampled after COVID-19 vaccination. These receptor sequences come from a human donor who received a COVID-19 vaccine.

The chain carries TRBV5-1 and TRBJ1-6; 8 nucleotides line up with TRBD1. With 4 bases clipped from V and 10 bases from J, the junction kept 7 bases outside the gene matches. Germline V gene sequence: CDR1 SGHRS, CDR2 YFSETQ. CDR3 length equals 14 residues. CDR3: CASSPGQGGSPLHF. In DNA, the CDR3 is TGCGCCAGCAGCCCTGGACAGGGAGGCTCACCCCTCCACTTT.

This rearrangement joins TRBV7-9 to TRBJ2-7; 15 bases are shared with TRBD2. With V trimmed by 4 bases and J by 0 bases, 10 bases remained unmatched. The CDR3 runs 19 residues. The germline CDR1 and CDR2 sequences are SEHNR and FQNEAQ (reference sequence). The CDR3: CASSSLPGLAGGRSYEQYF. As DNA, the CDR3 is TGTGCCAGCAGCTCCCTCCCGGGACTAGCGGGAGGCCGCTCCTACGAGCAGTACTTC.

This rearrangement joins TRBV10-3 to TRBJ2-7; possible D gene TRBD1, 6 bases. CDR1 is ENHRY and CDR2 is SYGVKD in the germline V gene. This CDR3 is 15 amino acids long. Deletions cut 4 bases from V and 2 bases from J, with 15 bases between. CDR3: CAISGYSGAAYEQYF. CDR3 in DNA: TGTGCCATCAGTGGTTATTCAGGGGCGGCCTACGAGCAGTACTTC.

This chain links TRBV11-2 with TRBJ2-1; no clear D. This CDR3 contains 14 residues. The V gene lost 7 bases and the J gene lost 1 base, with 11 bases spanning the gap. Germline CDR1 reads SGHAT; CDR2 reads FQNNGV. The CDR3 DNA reads TGTGCCAGCACGTTACAGAGTTCCTACAATGAGCAGTTCTTC. This gives the protein CASTLQSSYNEQFF. The whole variable domain, filled in from reference TRBV11-2 and TRBJ2-1, reads EAGVAQSPRYKIIEKRQSVAFWCNPISGHATLYWYQQILGQGPKLLIQFQNNGVVDDSQLPKDRFSAERLKGVDSTLKIQPAKLEDSAVYLCASTLQSSYNEQFFGPGTRLTVL.

The chain has TRBV5-1 and TRBJ1-2; the D gene is possibly TRBD1 (5 bases). This CDR3 contains 14 residues. The V and J ends lost 4 bases and 6 bases respectively, with 16 bases between them. Per the germline V gene, CDR1 is SGHRS and CDR2 is YFSETQ. The CDR3, as DNA: TGCGCCAGCAGCCCGAACTCGGGACGCGATGGCTACACCTTC. The encoded protein is CASSPNSGRDGYTF.

The chain uses TRBV10-1 and TRBJ2-1; 10 nucleotides match TRBD2. In germline, CDR1 is WNHNN, CDR2 SYGVQD (reference sequence). V lost 6 bases, J lost 0 bases, and 2 bases stayed unmatched. The CDR3 is 15 amino acids. CDR3 sequence: CASRASGSSYNEQFF. CDR3 DNA: TGCGCCAGCAGAGCTAGCGGGAGCTCCTACAATGAGCAGTTCTTC.

This sequence joins TRBV4-2 and TRBJ2-1; the match to TRBD2 covers 8 bases. The ends lost 0 bases at V and 5 bases at J; junction bases unmatched: 3. Germline V gives CDR1 LGHNA, CDR2 YNFKEQ. The CDR3 covers 15 residues. The CDR3 sequence is CASSQDGTRDNEQFF. The CDR3 DNA reads as TGTGCCAGCAGCCAAGATGGGACTAGGGACAATGAGCAGTTCTTC.

This chain uses TRBV2 with TRBJ1-2; D call uncertain. The germline V gene encodes CDR1 SNHLY and CDR2 FYNNEI. Trimming removed 4 bases at V and 2 bases at J, with 14 bases between. This CDR3 has 15 residues. CDR3 bases: TGTGCCAGCAGTGTACGTAGGGTGTTGAACTATGGCTACACCTTC. It encodes CASSVRRVLNYGYTF.

The J gene is TRBJ2-2, the V gene TRBV2; 7 bases are a match to TRBD1. CDR1 is SNHLY and CDR2 is FYNNEI in the germline V gene. J was trimmed by 2 bases and V by 3 bases; bases with no gene match: 12. The CDR3 covers 18 residues. The CDR3 region has the DNA TGTGCCAGCAGTGATAATGGCCCCGGGACAGTAAACACCGGGGAGCTGTTTTTT. Translated, it gives CASSDNGPGTVNTGELFF.

This clone turned up a few times. The V gene is TRBV7-9, the J gene TRBJ1-1, with D possibly being TRBD1 (6 bases). CDR3 length equals 14 residues. Germline CDR1 SEHNR, CDR2 FQNEAQ (reference sequence). The germline V and J ends were trimmed by 3 bases and 5 bases, with 13 bases remaining between them. DNA for the CDR3: TGTGCCAGCAGCTTGGGGGGGGCGCGGACTGAAGCTTTCTTT. Its protein product is CASSLGGARTEAFF.

This clone was seen a single time. J is TRBJ2-7 and V is TRBV2; a possible D gene is TRBD2 (6 bases). This CDR3 region has 14 residues. From germline, CDR1 is SNHLY and CDR2 FYNNEI. V was pared by 7 bases and J by 1 base, with 14 bases between. CDR3 DNA: TGTGCCAGCAAGCACGCAGGGAGGTCCTACGAGCAGTACTTC. Translating it yields CASKHAGRSYEQYF.

This clone was detected only once. The chain has TRBV18 and TRBJ1-3, with D tentatively TRBD1 (6 bases). Per germline, CDR1 KGHSH and CDR2 LQKENI. The CDR3 runs to 16 residues. Between the trimmed V and J ends, which lost 2 bases and 3 bases, there was a span of 14 bases. The CDR3 is CASSPSRGRFGNTIYF. The CDR3 region has the DNA TGTGCCAGCTCACCATCTCGGGGGCGGTTTGGAAACACCATATATTTT.

The chain recombines TRBV18 with TRBJ2-7; 7 nucleotides match TRBD1. V was pared by 1 base and J by 0 bases, with 3 bases of the junction left unmatched. The CDR3 is made up of 15 amino acids. Per germline, CDR1 KGHSH and CDR2 LQKENI. CDR3 sequence: CASSPQGQSSYEQYF. The CDR3 DNA is TGTGCCAGCTCACCACAGGGACAGAGCTCCTACGAGCAGTACTTC.